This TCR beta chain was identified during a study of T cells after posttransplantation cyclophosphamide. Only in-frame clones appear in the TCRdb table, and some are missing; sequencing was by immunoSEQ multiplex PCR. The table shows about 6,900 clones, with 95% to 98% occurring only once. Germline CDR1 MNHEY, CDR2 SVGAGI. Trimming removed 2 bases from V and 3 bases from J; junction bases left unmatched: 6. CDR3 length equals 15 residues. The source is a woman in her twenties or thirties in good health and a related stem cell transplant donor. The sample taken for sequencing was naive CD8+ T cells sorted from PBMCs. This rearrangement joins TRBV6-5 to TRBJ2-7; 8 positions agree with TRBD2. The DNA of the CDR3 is TGTGCCAGCAGTTACCTCGGGGGGGGAGGCTACGAGCAGTACTTC. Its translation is CASSYLGGGGYEQYF.